The next 2 T cell receptor beta chains were all read from a single sample in a study of metastatic and nonmetastatic thyroid tumors. Patients were all untreated before their thyroid surgery. MiXCR was used by TCRdb to re-call the PCR reads. Among more than 90,000 clones listed, roughly 13% were seen once. Specimen: blood. These receptors all stem from a female donor with papillary thyroid cancer or a benign thyroid nodule (not recorded which). Some clones in this sample may be carry-over from other donors' samples.

In its sample, this clone was seen many times. The CDR3 reads CATSRDKASAQETQYF. The CDR3 DNA reads TGTGCCACCAGCAGAGATAAGGCTAGCGCTCAAGAGACCCAGTACTTC. This sequence joins TRBV15 and TRBJ2-5; D possibly corresponds to TRBD2 (6 bases). The germline V and J ends were trimmed by 0 bases and 2 bases, with 13 bases remaining between them. The CDR3 is 16 residues long. From germline, CDR1 is LNHNV and CDR2 YYDKDF (reference sequence).

This clone has a count of ten or more. The CDR3 spells CASSSLETYGYTF. Here the CDR3 DNA reads TGTGCCAGTAGTAGTCTTGAAACATATGGCTACACCTTC. The chain carries TRBV19 and TRBJ1-2; D unresolved. Trimming shortened V by 4 bases and J by 5 bases, and 11 bases separated the two germline ends. The germline V gene encodes CDR1 LNHDA and CDR2 SQIVND (reference sequence). The CDR3 has 13 amino acids.